These T cell receptor beta chains were read from a single sample in a study of blood T cell repertoires in COVID-19. Sequencing was performed with immunoSEQ multiplex PCR; in TCRdb, only in-frame clones are kept and a portion is missing. The table records fewer than 85,000 clones, about 88% of them present only once. Sequencing input: peripheral blood. These receptors were taken from a human donor in a cohort sampled during active COVID-19. Each CDR3 is given with its conserved first and last residue. A D gene is named only where the DNA matches it firmly. Only some rows state a clone size, as once, few, many or a class for expanded clones.

few TRBJ2-7 TRBV4-2 TRBD2 CASRPDGTSSSYEQYF TGTGCCAGCAGGCCCGACGGGACTAGCAGCTCCTACGAGCAGTACTTC
once TRBJ2-7 TRBV5-4 TRBD2 CASSHIAGKTYEQYF TGTGCCAGCAGCCACATAGCGGGGAAAACCTACGAGCAGTACTTC
NA TRBJ2-3 TRBV6-5 NA CASKDYMGTDTQYF TGTGCCAGCAAGGACTACATGGGCACAGATACGCAGTATTTT
once TRBJ1-4 TRBV19 TRBD1 CASSPGTGGHTNEKLFF TGTGCCAGTAGTCCGGGGACAGGGGGCCACACTAATGAAAAACTGTTTTTT
NA TRBJ1-4 TRBV27 NA CASSFAGQREKLFF TGTGCCAGCAGTTTCGCGGGGCAGCGTGAAAAACTGTTTTTT
NA TRBJ1-6 TRBV3-1/TRBV3-2 TRBD1 CASSPYGQGAFNSPLHF TGTGCCAGCAGCCCATACGGACAGGGGGCTTTTAATTCACCCCTCCACTTT
NA TRBJ2-7 TRBV3-1/TRBV3-2 NA CASSPRSAGGTYEQYF TGTGCCAGCAGTCCCCGCTCGGCCGGGGGAACCTACGAGCAGTACTTC
NA TRBJ2-1 TRBV5-1 NA CASSLLVGRNEQFF TGCGCCAGCAGCTTGCTAGTGGGGCGAAATGAGCAGTTCTTC
NA TRBJ1-6 TRBV27 NA CASSLKGMNSPLHF TGTGCCAGCAGTTTAAAGGGGATGAATTCACCCCTCCACTTT
NA TRBJ1-2 TRBV30 TRBD1 CAWSDAGGAGYGYTF TGTGCCTGGAGTGATGCAGGGGGCGCGGGCTATGGCTACACCTTC
NA TRBJ2-7 TRBV7-3 TRBD1 CASSPGTGSIEQYF TGTGCCAGCAGCCCCGGGACAGGGTCCATCGAGCAGTACTTC
NA TRBJ1-3 TRBV14 TRBD1 CASSHGFRDRGLGNTIYF TGTGCCAGCAGCCATGGATTCCGGGACAGGGGTTTGGGAAACACCATATATTTT
NA TRBJ2-1 TRBV15 NA CATSRAQGRVGEQFF TGTGCCACCAGCAGAGCCCAGGGGAGGGTGGGTGAGCAGTTCTTC
NA TRBJ2-1 TRBV4-1 NA CASSQDRARGTYNEQFF TGCGCCAGCAGCCAAGATCGGGCCCGGGGGACGTACAATGAGCAGTTCTTC
once TRBJ1-1 TRBV18 TRBD1 CASSPRGQGMNTEAFF TGTGCCAGCTCACCGCGCGGACAGGGAATGAACACTGAAGCTTTCTTT
NA TRBJ1-2 TRBV19 NA CASSIDGDWYYGYTF TGTGCCAGTAGTATAGACGGGGATTGGTACTATGGCTACACCTTC
NA TRBJ2-7 TRBV2 NA CASSEEGGGAYEQYF TGTGCCAGCAGTGAAGAGGGGGGAGGGGCCTACGAGCAGTACTTC
NA TRBJ2-3 TRBV25-1 TRBD2 CASKGLVDTDTQYF TGTGCCAGCAAGGGACTAGTCGACACAGATACGCAGTATTTT
NA TRBJ2-7 TRBV30 NA CAWSATYEQYF TGTGCCTGGAGTGCGACTTACGAGCAGTACTTC
NA TRBJ2-7 TRBV5-1 TRBD2 CASSLGSGGYEQYF TGCGCCAGCAGCTTGGGTAGCGGGGGGTACGAGCAGTACTTC
once TRBJ2-7 TRBV27 NA CASSLSRGYEQYF TGTGCCAGCAGTTTATCTCGAGGCTACGAGCAGTACTTC
NA TRBJ2-6 TRBV5-1 TRBD2 CASSGGLAGHRISSGANVLTF TGCGCCAGCAGCGGGGGACTAGCGGGCCATAGGATCAGCTCTGGGGCCAACGTCCTGACTTTC
NA TRBJ2-7 TRBV2 TRBD1 CASSVERGLPYEQYF TGTGCCAGCAGTGTGGAGAGGGGGCTCCCCTACGAGCAGTACTTC
once TRBJ2-1 TRBV19 NA CASSIGTVYNEQFF TGTGCCAGTAGTATAGGGACTGTTTACAATGAGCAGTTCTTC
NA TRBJ2-3 TRBV4-1 NA CASSQAGSTDTQYF TGCGCCAGCAGCCAAGCAGGAAGCACAGATACGCAGTATTTT
NA TRBJ1-5 TRBV27 NA CASRRDIRFNQPQHF TGTGCCAGCAGACGGGACATACGTTTTAATCAGCCCCAGCATTTT
NA TRBJ1-1 TRBV7-9 TRBD1 CASSLGFGGRGRTEAFF TGTGCCAGCAGCTTAGGATTTGGTGGCAGGGGGCGTACTGAAGCTTTCTTT
NA TRBJ2-1 TRBV5-4 TRBD2 CASSFSSGRAKSYNEQFF TGTGCCAGCAGCTTTTCAAGCGGGAGGGCGAAATCCTACAATGAGCAGTTCTTC
NA TRBJ2-2 TRBV7-6 NA CASSLWAGEATGELFF TGTGCCAGCAGCTTATGGGCGGGCGAGGCAACCGGGGAGCTGTTTTTT
NA TRBJ2-1 TRBV7-3 TRBD1 CASSRQGAPRDSNEQFF TGTGCCAGCAGCCGCCAGGGGGCTCCGAGGGACTCCAATGAGCAGTTCTTC